This passage covers 15 T cell receptor beta chains from one sample sequenced in a study of T-cell reconstitution after alpha-beta-depleted transplantation in children. A TCRbeta library incorporating unique molecular identifiers was prepared. In TCRdb, the PCR reads were re-called with MiXCR into one record per CDR3 protein. Of some 300,000 distinct CDR3 sequences in the sample, around a tenth were seen once. This sample comprised PBMCs from the stem cell graft donor, obtained from the stem cell graft. The origin of the receptors is a human donor who donated a stem cell graft to a child with acute lymphoblastic leukemia.

This clonotype turned up a few times. The chain combines TRBV5-1 with TRBJ2-7; D uncertain. The CDR3 runs to 15 residues. Germline values: CDR1 SGHRS, CDR2 YFSETQ. Trimming stripped 1 base from V and 2 bases from J, with 13 bases between. The CDR3 DNA follows: TGCGCCAGCAGCTTGAGGGCGGATGCGACCTACGAGCAGTACTTC. Encoded protein: CASSLRADATYEQYF.

This clonotype was seen repeatedly, ten times or more. The genes are TRBV4-1 and TRBJ2-1; the match to TRBD2 covers 10 bases. This CDR3 contains 16 residues. Unmatched junction bases numbered 9, after V lost 4 bases and J lost 6 bases. Germline CDR1 and CDR2: MGHRA and YSYEKL. Here the CDR3 DNA reads TGCGCCAGCAGCCCCCAGGCTAGCGGGAGACCCAATGAGCAGTTCTTC. This gives the protein CASSPQASGRPNEQFF.

The rearrangement uses TRBV7-9 and TRBJ1-6; no clear D gene. Germline-derived CDR1 and CDR2 are SEHNR and FQNEAQ (reference sequence). Between the trimmed V and J ends, which lost 3 bases and 9 bases, there was a span of 9 bases. The CDR3 spans 13 residues. The CDR3 coding sequence is TGTGCCAGCAGCTTCGCCGAGGTTTCACCCCTCCACTTT. Translating it yields CASSFAEVSPLHF.

This sequence joins TRBV9 and TRBJ2-1; D is perhaps TRBD2 (6 bases). V was clipped by 2 bases and J by 8 bases, with 14 bases between them. CDR1 is SGDLS and CDR2 is YYNGEE in the germline V gene. This CDR3 region has 14 residues. As DNA, the CDR3 is TGTGCCAGCAGCGTTCTAGCGCCAACCCATGAGCAGTTCTTC. Translated: CASSVLAPTHEQFF.

This chain joins TRBV20-1 and TRBJ2-3; D possibly uses TRBD1 or TRBD2 (5 bases each). V lost 3 bases, J lost 0 bases, and 10 bases lay in between. The CDR3 contains 14 residues. CDR1 DFQATT and CDR2 SNEGSKA come from the germline V gene (reference sequence). CDR3 DNA: TGCAGTGCTAGGGGGGTAGCGAGCACAGATACGCAGTATTTT. Encoded protein: CSARGVASTDTQYF.

The V call is TRBV4-3, the J call TRBJ2-1; 9 bases map to TRBD2. Germline lookup yields CDR1 LGHNA and CDR2 YSLEER. V was pared by 0 bases and J by 14 bases, with 11 bases of the junction left unmatched. This CDR3 has 15 amino acids. CDR3 region: CASSQDWVAGVGKFF. The CDR3 region has the DNA TGCGCCAGCAGCCAAGATTGGGTAGCGGGAGTGGGCAAGTTCTTC.

This clonotype was seen more than once but under ten times. The J gene is TRBJ2-5, the V gene TRBV6-1; 9 positions match TRBD1. The V gene end was trimmed by 8 bases and the J gene end by 5 bases; junction bases not matched to a gene: 9. The germline V gene encodes CDR1 MNHNS and CDR2 SASEGT. This CDR3 has 14 residues. DNA for the CDR3: TGTGCCAGCCTTCCAACAGGGGGCTGGGAGACCCAGTACTTC. It specifies CASLPTGGWETQYF.

Notes on this clonotype: One junction end disagrees with the germline gene, perhaps due to a read error. The chain combines TRBV20-1 with TRBJ2-4, with D possibly being TRBD1 (6 bases). Germline V gives CDR1 DFQATT, CDR2 SNEGSKA (reference sequence). The CDR3 totals 12 residues. CDR3 nucleotide sequence: TGCAGTGCCTGGGACATTGGAAACAGTCAGTACTTC. Amino acid sequence: CSAWDIGNSQYF.

This clonotype was seen only a few times. V usage is TRBV27 and J usage is TRBJ1-2, with 7 bases that match TRBD1. After removal of 4 bases from V and 3 bases from J, the junction contained 8 bases not matched to a gene. From germline, CDR1 is MNHEY and CDR2 SMNVEV (reference sequence). CDR3 length equals 15 residues. The CDR3 DNA follows: TGTGCCAGCAGTTCCGCGACAGGGAAGGACTATGGCTACACCTTC. This sequence encodes CASSSATGKDYGYTF.

A word on this clonotype: This sequence may be a read error, since a much larger clone differs from it by one base. The chain couples TRBV9 to TRBJ2-1; no reliable D call. The CDR3 is made up of 11 amino acids. Per germline, CDR1 SGDLS and CDR2 YYNGEE. The CDR3: CASTVEDEQFF. The CDR3 DNA reads as TGTGCCAGCACCGTAGAGGATGAGCAGTTCTTC. Based on the CDR3 plus reference TRBV9 and TRBJ2-1, the full variable domain is DSGVTQTPKHLITATGQRVTLRCSPRSGDLSVYWYQQSLDQGLQFLIQYYNGEERAKGNILERFSAQQFPDLHSELNLSSLELGDSALYFCASTVEDEQFFGPGTRLTVL.

This rearrangement joins TRBV12-3 or TRBV12-4 to TRBJ1-5; 8 bases fit TRBD1. V was pared by 8 bases and J by 7 bases, with 4 bases of the junction left unmatched. The CDR3 has 12 amino acids. The chain's CDR3 is CASQGAGQPQHF. The CDR3 nucleotides are TGTGCCAGCCAGGGGGCAGGCCAGCCCCAGCATTTT.

The rearrangement joins TRBV4-1 to TRBJ2-4, with D perhaps TRBD1 or TRBD2 (5 bases each). The CDR3 has 17 residues. Germline V gene lookup returns CDR1 MGHRA and CDR2 YSYEKL. Trimming shortened V by 11 bases and J by 0 bases, and 23 bases separated the two germline ends. The CDR3 DNA sequence: TGCGCCCCCCAAAGGGGCGAGGGTCGCCTAGCCAAAAACATTCAGTACTTC. Its translation: CAPQRGEGRLAKNIQYF.

This clonotype turned up a few times. This rearrangement joins TRBV5-5 to TRBJ2-7; TRBD1 is a possible D gene (5 bases). The CDR3 has 16 residues. Germline V CDR1 and CDR2: SGHKS, YYEKEE (reference sequence). V lost 4 bases and J lost 1, with 18 bases in between. CDR3 nucleotides: TGTGCCAGCAGCCTCGCGAGGCCAGGGTCTTCCTACGAGCAGTACTTC. It yields the protein CASSLARPGSSYEQYF.

This clonotype was observed a handful of times. The chain employs TRBV7-2 and TRBJ2-7, with D possibly TRBD1 on 5 matching bases. Germline loops: CDR1 SGHTA, CDR2 FQGNSA. Trimming removed 4 bases at V and 2 bases at J, with 21 bases between. CDR3 length: 17 amino acids. CDR3 protein: CASSWGFWHQPTYEQYF. The CDR3 DNA is TGTGCCAGCAGCTGGGGCTTTTGGCACCAGCCGACCTACGAGCAGTACTTC.

This clonotype was recorded many times. One end of the junction is discordant with germline, which a read error may explain. The chain has TRBV5-1 and TRBJ2-2; D uncertain. Germline V gene data show CDR1 as SGHRS and CDR2 as YFSETQ. The CDR3 totals 14 residues. The CDR3 DNA is TGTGCCAGCAGCTTAGACACGAACACCGGGGAGCTGTTTTTT. It specifies CASSLDTNTGELFF.